The source of this TCR beta chain is a study of regulatory T cells in long-lasting Graves disease. The sample holds many counts of this clonotype. In germline, CDR1 is GTSNPN, CDR2 SVGIG (reference sequence). The CDR3 loop spans 17 amino acids. V lost 8 bases to trimming and J lost 3 bases, with 25 bases between them. The time point: newly diagnosed GD, antithyroid drugs for less than 3 months. Extracted RNA from PBMCs served as the source of the TCR library. According to the study, TCR beta libraries were built with iRepertoire HTBI primers and CDR3-region Arm-PCR. TCRdb redid the calling of the multiplex PCR reads with MiXCR, one entry per CDR3 protein. The sample shows hundreds of thousands of distinct CDR3 sequences, about 16% of them seen only once. These same data were also listed under a study on T cells in Graves' hyperthyroidism and ophthalmopathy. Turning to that study: Researchers ran a first-round RT-PCR on the TCR CDR3 using the HTBI primer set.

The rearrangement links TRBV30 to TRBJ2-2, with TRBD2 as a possible D gene (6 bases). The material sequenced was peripheral blood mononuclear cells (PBMCs), taken at new diagnosis, from a patient treated with antithyroid drugs. The receptor's source is a man aged 18 to 29 with Graves disease. The CDR3, as DNA: TGTGCCGGCCCGTTGGGGGGAGACGTAGGGTACACCGGGGAGCTGTTTTTT. Translation gives CAGPLGGDVGYTGELFF.